Presented here are 9 T cell receptor beta chains from one specimen sequenced in a study of cytomegalovirus exposure and HLA in healthy donors. Primers for the PCR totalled 60 Vbeta and 13 Jbeta. Clones were read by immunoSEQ multiplex PCR, and TCRdb kept only the in-frame ones, dropping some. The data contain just over 200,000 clones, approximately 70% of them singletons. Sequencing used PBMCs. The source of these receptors is a man aged 40-49 years in good health and CMV-seropositive.

The sample holds a few counts of this clone. The chain joins TRBV7-9 to TRBJ2-7; the match to TRBD2 covers 7 bases. This CDR3 comprises 15 residues. V lost 4 bases and J lost 2; bases outside the gene matches: 8. The germline V gene encodes CDR1 SEHNR and CDR2 FQNEAQ (reference sequence). CDR3 coding DNA: TGTGCCAGCAGCTCCGAGCGGGGAAAACCCTACGAGCAGTACTTC. This codes for CASSSERGKPYEQYF. Together with reference TRBV7-9 and TRBJ2-7, the CDR3 gives the full variable domain: DTGVSQNPRHKITKRGQNVTFRCDPISEHNRLYWYRQTLGQGPEFLTYFQNEAQLEKSRLLSDRFSAERPKGSFSTLEIQRTEQGDSAMYLCASSSERGKPYEQYFGPGTRLTVT.

The chain carries TRBV27 and TRBJ1-2, with D uncertain. The V gene lost 6 bases and the J gene lost 8 bases, with 16 bases spanning the gap. CDR1 is MNHEY and CDR2 is SMNVEV in the germline V gene (reference sequence). This CDR3 comprises 13 residues. The CDR3 coding sequence is TGTGCCAGCAGACTCGGACTGTCGGGGGGCTACACCTTC. Its translation: CASRLGLSGGYTF.

Concerning this clone: One end of the junction varies from germline; a read error may be responsible. The rearrangement uses TRBV7-9 and TRBJ1-1; a possible D gene is TRBD1 (5 bases). Germline V gene sequence: CDR1 SEHNR, CDR2 FQNEAQ (reference sequence). The CDR3 runs 12 residues. CDR3 in DNA: TGTTCCAGCAGCCCAAAGCAGGGAAAAGCTTTCTTT. It yields the protein CSSSPKQGKAFF.

This chain uses TRBV2 with TRBJ2-2; possible D gene TRBD2, 6 bases. The germline V gene has CDR1 SNHLY and CDR2 FYNNEI. Trimming left V 4 bases short and J 7 bases short, with 16 bases between. The CDR3 sequence is 15 residues long. CDR3 in amino acids: CASSGENPGSGELFF. CDR3 DNA: TGTGCCAGCAGTGGAGAAAACCCCGGGAGCGGGGAGCTGTTTTTT.

The rearrangement links TRBV6-5 to TRBJ2-2, with D possibly matching TRBD1 (5 bases). Per germline, CDR1 MNHEY and CDR2 SVGAGI. The CDR3 runs to 15 residues. V shed 0 bases and J shed 5 bases, with 10 bases lying between them. As DNA, the CDR3 is TGTGCCAGCAGTTACTCTTCAGGGTGGACCGGGGAGCTGTTTTTT. Its protein product is CASSYSSGWTGELFF.

The chain joins TRBV6-1 to TRBJ1-2; weak D call: TRBD1 (6 bases). Germline loops: CDR1 MNHNS, CDR2 SASEGT. Trimming took off 2 bases at V and 7 bases at J, with 20 bases between the two ends. The length of the CDR3 is 16 residues. CDR3 nucleotides: TGTGCCAGCAGTGAAAGGGGGTCTTTGGGACTATTTGGCTACACCTTC. Its translation is CASSERGSLGLFGYTF.

The chain links TRBV28 to TRBJ1-2; D remains ambiguous. V was trimmed by 5 bases and J by 0 bases, leaving 16 bases between them. The CDR3 consists of 16 residues. Germline V gene lookup returns CDR1 MDHEN and CDR2 SYDVKM. In DNA, the CDR3 is TGTGCCAGCAGTCCTTTCCACGGGAGTACTAACTATGGCTACACCTTC. Amino acids: CASSPFHGSTNYGYTF.

The rearrangement joins TRBV2 to TRBJ1-2; D is possibly TRBD1 (5 bases). This CDR3 has 14 residues. The V and J ends lost 3 bases and 8 bases respectively, with 16 bases between them. Germline CDR1 SNHLY, CDR2 FYNNEI. CDR3 sequence: CASSEGPLRGGYTF. CDR3 DNA sequence: TGTGCCAGCAGTGAGGGGCCACTCCGAGGAGGCTACACCTTC.

Notes on this clone: Other DNA sequences from this sample encode an identical CDR3 as well. V gene TRBV4-2 combines with J gene TRBJ2-7; a possible D gene is TRBD2 (7 bases). This CDR3 contains 16 residues. Trimming cost V 3 bases and J 6 bases, with 21 bases left between them. Per the germline V gene, CDR1 is LGHNA and CDR2 is YNFKEQ. The CDR3 spells CASSHRWRGPVVEQYF. The DNA of the CDR3 is TGTGCCAGCAGCCACCGATGGCGGGGGCCGGTTGTCGAGCAGTACTTC.